This T cell receptor beta chain derives from a study of control samples from healthy donors and cancer patients. Germline CDR1 SQVTM, CDR2 ANQGSEA. CDR3 size: 13 residues. The germline V and J ends were trimmed by 4 bases and 1 base, with 7 bases remaining between them. Only in-frame clones appear in the TCRdb table, and some are missing; sequencing was by immunoSEQ multiplex PCR. This sample yields under 150,000 clones, of which more than 70% are seen a single time; around 3.5% belongs to the top ten. This TCR was sampled from a man between 40 and 49 years old in good health. The rearrangement uses TRBV29-1 and TRBJ2-2; D not resolved. The sample consisted of blood. The CDR3 DNA follows: TGCAGCGTTGTCAAGGGGAACACCGGGGAGCTGTTTTTT. Translated: CSVVKGNTGELFF.